The 24 T cell receptor beta chains below were found in one sample sequenced in a study of identifying expanded T cells in peripheral blood. The table came from immunoSEQ multiplex PCR; TCRdb's copy has only in-frame clones and leaves some out. The repertoire holds around 47,000 clones, with 82% as singletons. Sequenced input: blood. The receptors were gathered from a person between 18 and 75 years old in good health.

The chain has TRBV6-5 and TRBJ1-1, with TRBD1 matching over 8 bases. The V segment lost 6 bases and the J segment 1 base; nucleotides outside the gene matches: 4. The CDR3 has 14 amino acids. The V gene's germline CDR1 is MNHEY and CDR2 SVGAGI. The CDR3 region is CASSGGQANTEAFF. In DNA form, the CDR3 reads TGTGCCAGCAGCGGGGGACAGGCGAACACTGAAGCTTTCTTT.

This chain connects TRBV18 to TRBJ2-1; the D is unclear. CDR1 and CDR2 (germline): KGHSH, LQKENI. CDR3 length equals 12 residues. V was clipped by 2 bases and J by 5 bases, with 4 bases between them. The CDR3 coding sequence is TGTGCCAGCTCACCAATAAACAATGAGCAGTTCTTC. Translating it yields CASSPINNEQFF.

The chain uses TRBV7-6 and TRBJ2-1; the D call may be TRBD1 or TRBD2 (5 bases each). Trimming pared 4 bases from V and 10 bases from J, leaving 17 bases between. Germline assignment: CDR1 SGHVS and CDR2 FNYEAQ. CDR3 size: 14 residues. As DNA, the CDR3 is TGTGCCAGCAGCTATAAGGGACCCCGAAGAGAGCAGTTCTTC. It translates to CASSYKGPRREQFF.

The chain carries TRBV5-1 and TRBJ2-5; 9 bases line up with TRBD1. The CDR3 length is 15 residues. The germline CDR1 and CDR2 sequences are SGHRS and YFSETQ. With V trimmed by 3 bases and J by 2 bases, 5 bases remained unmatched. DNA for the CDR3: TGCGCCAGCAGCTGGGACAGGGTTACTCAAGAGACCCAGTACTTC. Amino acid sequence: CASSWDRVTQETQYF. Variable domain in full (rest from reference TRBV5-1 and TRBJ2-5): KAGVTQTPRYLIKTRGQQVTLSCSPISGHRSVSWYQQTPGQGLQFLFEYFSETQRNKGNFPGRFSGRQFSNSRSEMNVSTLELGDSALYLCASSWDRVTQETQYFGPGTRLLVL.

This sequence joins TRBV27 and TRBJ2-7; D is ambiguous. Trimming removed 4 bases from V and 5 bases from J, with 21 bases in between. From germline, CDR1 is MNHEY and CDR2 SMNVEV (reference sequence). The CDR3 totals 16 residues. The CDR3 DNA reads as TGTGCCAGCAGTTCCTTAGGACGTCTGCGTCGACACGAGCAGTACTTC. It specifies CASSSLGRLRRHEQYF.

J is TRBJ2-2 and V is TRBV6-6; possibly TRBD1 for D (5 bases). CDR1 and CDR2 (germline): MNHNY, SVGAGI (reference sequence). V was trimmed by 6 bases and J by 1 base, leaving 15 bases between them. This CDR3 has 16 residues. The CDR3 is CASRFVRAQNTGELFF. The CDR3 region has the DNA TGTGCCAGCAGATTTGTCAGGGCTCAGAACACCGGGGAGCTGTTTTTT.

The chain links TRBV12-5 to TRBJ2-7; TRBD2 matches 9 bases. CDR1 and CDR2 (germline): LGHNT, FRNRAP. The J segment lost 2 bases and the V segment lost 6 bases, leaving 5 bases of the junction unmatched. The CDR3 spans 14 residues. In nucleotides, the CDR3 is TGTGCTAGTGGACCTAGCGGGGCCCCCTACGAGCAGTACGTC. Encoded protein: CASGPSGAPYEQYV.

This clone has a single count. The chain has TRBV6-1 and TRBJ1-6; 8 bases fit TRBD1. With 10 bases clipped from V and 6 bases from J, the junction kept 11 bases outside the gene matches. CDR3 length: 15 residues. From germline, CDR1 is MNHNS and CDR2 SASEGT. The CDR3 region has the DNA TGTGCCACCCAGGGGGCGGTTCTCGGTAATTCACCCCTCCACTTT. This codes for CATQGAVLGNSPLHF.

The rearrangement joins TRBV7-9 to TRBJ1-3, with D maybe TRBD1 (5 bases). Germline loops: CDR1 SEHNR, CDR2 FQNEAQ (reference sequence). The CDR3 has 15 amino acids. The ends were cut back, 4 bases at V and 4 bases at J, with 14 bases in the middle. The CDR3 loop is CASSSTGTAGNTIYF. CDR3 in DNA: TGTGCCAGCAGCTCCACCGGGACGGCGGGAAACACCATATATTTT.

The chain has TRBV5-6 and TRBJ1-2; 10 bases match TRBD1. J gave up 5 bases and V 3 bases, and 16 bases lay outside the gene matches. Germline CDR1 reads SGHDT; CDR2 reads YYEEEE. The length of the CDR3 is 18 residues. CDR3 sequence: CASSSDDRGREGTYGYTF. In DNA, the CDR3 is TGTGCCAGCAGCTCGGATGACAGGGGGCGGGAGGGAACGTATGGCTACACCTTC.

The chain uses TRBV2 and TRBJ2-7; 8 bases match TRBD2. Germline V CDR1 and CDR2: SNHLY, FYNNEI. This CDR3 comprises 14 residues. The V gene end was trimmed by 5 bases and the J gene end by 5 bases; junction bases not matched to a gene: 8. The CDR3 DNA reads TGTGCCAGCAGTTTATCGGGAGGGTTCCACGAGCAGTACTTC. This encodes CASSLSGGFHEQYF.

The CDR3 here is CASSVQETQYF. Here the CDR3 DNA reads TGTGCCAGCAGCGTCCAAGAGACCCAGTACTTC. V usage is TRBV2 and J usage is TRBJ2-5; D gene unclear. There are 11 residues in the CDR3. V was shortened by 6 bases and J by 1 base, with 3 bases between the two germline ends. Germline-derived CDR1 and CDR2 are SNHLY and FYNNEI. Variable domain in full (rest from reference TRBV2 and TRBJ2-5): EPEVTQTPSHQVTQMGQEVILRCVPISNHLYFYWYRQILGQKVEFLVSFYNNEISEKSEIFDDQFSVERPDGSNFTLKIRSTKLEDSAMYFCASSVQETQYFGPGTRLLVL.

The chain uses TRBV19 and TRBJ2-4, with D unresolved. V was clipped by 9 bases and J by 0 bases, with 12 bases between them. This CDR3 is 14 amino acids long. Germline CDR1 is LNHDA and CDR2 is SQIVND (reference sequence). The CDR3 DNA sequence: TGTGCCAGCCGGGCGGAGTTAGCCAAAAACATTCAGTACTTC. Translating gives CASRAELAKNIQYF.

The chain joins TRBV19 to TRBJ1-1; 8 positions match TRBD1. From germline, CDR1 is LNHDA and CDR2 SQIVND (reference sequence). The CDR3 totals 17 residues. Unmatched junction bases numbered 11, after V lost 5 bases and J lost 0 bases. The CDR3 loop is CASSPRTGLVMNTEAFF. The CDR3 bases are TGTGCCAGTAGTCCTCGGACAGGGCTCGTCATGAACACTGAAGCTTTCTTT.

The gene calls are TRBV9 and TRBJ2-3, with TRBD2 matching 8 bases. With V trimmed by 3 bases and J by 2 bases, 8 bases remained unmatched. This CDR3 comprises 16 residues. CDR1 and CDR2 (germline): SGDLS, YYNGEE. The CDR3 sequence is CASSAGTSGFTDTQYF. The CDR3 DNA reads as TGTGCCAGCAGCGCAGGAACTAGCGGATTCACAGATACGCAGTATTTT.

The chain combines TRBV5-4 with TRBJ2-3; possibly TRBD2 for D (7 bases). CDR1 SGHNT and CDR2 YYREEE come from the germline V gene (reference sequence). Trimming removed 4 bases from V and 2 bases from J, with 20 bases in between. This CDR3 spans 17 amino acids. The CDR3, as DNA: TGTGCCAGCAGCGTTGGGGGGGGGCTAGAGCTCACAGATACGCAGTATTTT. Residues: CASSVGGGLELTDTQYF.

V gene TRBV7-2 combines with J gene TRBJ2-2, with D unclear. The CDR3 covers 18 residues. Per germline, CDR1 SGHTA and CDR2 FQGNSA. Trimming removed 5 bases at V and 0 bases at J, with 19 bases between. The CDR3 is CASSPFFKGSTNTGELFF. CDR3 bases: TGTGCCAGCAGCCCGTTTTTTAAAGGCTCGACGAACACCGGGGAGCTGTTTTTT.

This clone has more than one count but fewer than ten. This chain connects TRBV30 to TRBJ2-7, with a possible D match to TRBD1 (6 bases). The CDR3 has 16 residues. Germline lookup yields CDR1 GTSNPN and CDR2 SVGIG (reference sequence). Trimming pared 2 bases from V and 2 bases from J, leaving 19 bases between. The CDR3 reads CAWSLTGWQGTYEQYF. CDR3 nucleotide sequence: TGTGCCTGGAGTCTCACAGGGTGGCAGGGAACCTACGAGCAGTACTTC.

The rearrangement uses TRBV7-2 and TRBJ1-1; TRBD1 might be the D (5 bases). The germline gives CDR1 SGHTA, CDR2 FQGNSA. This CDR3 has 15 amino acids. V was shortened by 5 bases and J by 0 bases, with 13 bases between the two germline ends. For the CDR3, the DNA is TGTGCCAGCAGCCCGGGGGTGGGCATGAACACTGAAGCTTTCTTT. Its protein product is CASSPGVGMNTEAFF. The entire variable domain, with the rest obtained from reference TRBV7-2 and TRBJ1-1, is as follows: GAGVSQSPSNKVTEKGKDVELRCDPISGHTALYWYRQSLGQGLEFLIYFQGNSAPDKSGLPSDRFSAERTGGSVSTLTIQRTQQEDSAVYLCASSPGVGMNTEAFFGQGTRLTVV.

The sample holds a few counts of this clone. The chain couples TRBV2 to TRBJ2-7, with D perhaps TRBD2 (5 bases). The length of the CDR3 is 14 residues. V was clipped by 6 bases and J by 9 bases, with 21 bases between them. In germline, CDR1 is SNHLY, CDR2 FYNNEI. The CDR3 sequence: CASRQTTVLRGQYF. In DNA form, the CDR3 reads TGTGCCAGCAGACAAACAACCGTATTACGGGGGCAGTACTTC.

The rearrangement links TRBV4-2 to TRBJ2-2; D remains unclear. Trimming stripped 4 bases from V and 4 bases from J, with 16 bases between. The CDR3 has 16 residues. Germline V gene sequence: CDR1 LGHNA, CDR2 YNFKEQ. Here the CDR3 DNA reads TGTGCCAGCAGCCCGACGGATGACGGAAGCACCGGGGAGCTGTTTTTT. This encodes CASSPTDDGSTGELFF.

The CDR3 coding sequence is TGTGCCAGCAGCCCAGGGACAGGGCATGGCTACACCTTC. Residues: CASSPGTGHGYTF. The gene calls are TRBV7-6 and TRBJ1-2, with 9 bases lining up with TRBD1. V shed 5 bases and J 6 bases; nucleotides not matched to a gene: 4. CDR3 size: 13 residues. The germline V gene encodes CDR1 SGHVS and CDR2 FNYEAQ. Full variable domain (remainder filled in from reference TRBV7-6 and TRBJ1-2): GAGVSQSPRYKVTKRGQDVALRCDPISGHVSLYWYRQALGQGPEFLTYFNYEAQQDKSGLPNDRFSAERPEGSISTLTIQRTEQRDSAMYRCASSPGTGHGYTFGSGTRLTVV.

J is TRBJ2-1 and V is TRBV9, with TRBD2 matching over 10 bases. Losses at the gene ends were 4 bases for V and 7 bases for J; bases not matched to a gene: 8. Germline V CDR1 and CDR2: SGDLS, YYNGEE. This CDR3 comprises 15 residues. CDR3 sequence: CASSTTGLAVNEQFF. The CDR3 DNA reads TGTGCCAGCAGCACAACTGGACTAGCGGTTAATGAGCAGTTCTTC.

The gene calls are TRBV14 and TRBJ2-5; 15 bases align to TRBD2. This CDR3 has 17 amino acids. CDR1 and CDR2 from the germline V gene are SGHDN and FVKESK. The V gene end was trimmed by 4 bases and the J gene end by 5 bases; junction bases not matched to a gene: 8. The CDR3 region is CASSPGLAGGPRETQYF. The CDR3 DNA reads TGTGCCAGCAGCCCAGGACTAGCGGGGGGGCCGAGGGAGACCCAGTACTTC.